The 29 T cell receptor beta chains below were found in one sample sequenced in a study of blood T cell repertoires in COVID-19. Produced via immunoSEQ multiplex PCR; TCRdb's table is partial and in-frame only. This table has 400,000 to 550,000 clones, 87% appearing once. The sequencing sample was made of PBMCs or T cells enriched from blood (not recorded which). These receptors originate from a woman aged 18-30 years with acute COVID-19.

The rearrangement links TRBV3-1 (or the pseudogene TRBV3-2) to TRBJ1-3; D is perhaps TRBD1 (6 bases). The CDR3 length is 14 residues. CDR1 is LGHDT and CDR2 is YNNKEL in the germline V gene (reference sequence). With 3 bases removed from V and 4 bases from J, the gap between germline ends came to 10 bases. This CDR3 reads CASSQGALGNTIYF. CDR3 in DNA: TGTGCCAGCAGCCAGGGGGCGTTAGGAAACACCATATATTTT.

The chain couples TRBV5-5 to TRBJ1-2; the match to TRBD1 covers 11 bases. With 3 bases clipped from V and 3 bases from J, the junction kept 1 base outside the gene matches. The length of the CDR3 is 14 residues. Germline values: CDR1 SGHKS, CDR2 YYEKEE (reference sequence). CDR3 region: CASSWDRGYYGYTF. CDR3 sequence (DNA): TGTGCCAGCAGCTGGGACAGGGGGTACTATGGCTACACCTTC.

This clone was detected a few times. The V and J genes are TRBV29-1 and TRBJ2-3, with D maybe TRBD2 (6 bases). Trimming stripped 7 bases from V and 0 bases from J, with 14 bases between. The CDR3 runs 14 residues. Germline lookup yields CDR1 SQVTM and CDR2 ANQGSEA. The CDR3 protein is CSETGLGSTDTQYF. Written as DNA, the CDR3 is TGCAGCGAGACGGGACTGGGGAGCACAGATACGCAGTATTTT.

V usage is TRBV4-2 and J usage is TRBJ2-5; 14 bases line up with TRBD2. CDR3 size: 16 residues. The germline gives CDR1 LGHNA, CDR2 YNFKEQ. With V trimmed by 4 bases and J by 1 base, 2 bases remained unmatched. The CDR3 reads CASSPGTSGGQETQYF. In DNA, the CDR3 is TGTGCCAGCAGCCCGGGGACTAGCGGGGGCCAAGAGACCCAGTACTTC.

The rearrangement links TRBV28 to TRBJ1-1; D remains unclear. Trimming removed 6 bases at V and 8 bases at J, with 16 bases between. Per the germline V gene, CDR1 is MDHEN and CDR2 is SYDVKM. This CDR3 contains 13 residues. As DNA, the CDR3 is TGTGCCAGCAGCCAACCTTCAGCGATCGAAGCTTTCTTT. This sequence encodes CASSQPSAIEAFF.

The chain carries TRBV11-2 and TRBJ2-7, with 7 bases identical to TRBD1. Germline V gene sequence: CDR1 SGHAT, CDR2 FQNNGV. The CDR3 is 15 residues long. Germline trimming cut 5 bases from V and 4 bases from J; bases unmatched to any gene: 11. CDR3 nucleotide sequence: TGTGCCAGCAGCCGATCCGGGACAGTGAATTACGAGCAGTACTTC. Residues: CASSRSGTVNYEQYF.

The CDR3 spells CASSQRIVAGDTYEQYF. Written as DNA, the CDR3 is TGTGCCAGCAGCCAAAGGATAGTCGCAGGGGATACCTACGAGCAGTACTTC. This rearrangement joins TRBV4-2 to TRBJ2-7; a possible D gene is TRBD1 (6 bases). CDR3 length: 17 amino acids. Trimming stripped 2 bases from V and 2 bases from J, with 19 bases between. Germline V gene sequence: CDR1 LGHNA, CDR2 YNFKEQ.

V is TRBV29-1 and J is TRBJ2-7; D is undetermined. Germline assignment: CDR1 SQVTM and CDR2 ANQGSEA. The V and J ends lost 4 bases and 5 bases respectively, with 15 bases between them. The CDR3 runs to 13 residues. The chain's CDR3 is CSVAPGHRDEQYF. The CDR3 nucleotides read TGCAGCGTTGCCCCGGGTCATCGAGACGAGCAGTACTTC.

The chain is built from TRBV5-1 and TRBJ2-2; weak D call: TRBD2 (5 bases). Trimming shortened V by 4 bases and J by 9 bases, and 13 bases separated the two germline ends. The germline gives CDR1 SGHRS, CDR2 YFSETQ. The CDR3 is 13 amino acids. This CDR3 reads CASSPGLPRELFF. The CDR3 nucleotides are TGCGCCAGCAGCCCAGGACTCCCCCGGGAGCTGTTTTTT.

The chain is built from TRBV9 and TRBJ1-1; TRBD1 aligns across 11 bases. CDR3 size: 15 residues. Germline V lookup: CDR1 SGDLS, CDR2 YYNGEE. Germline trimming cut 4 bases from V and 6 bases from J; bases unmatched to any gene: 8. The CDR3 reads CASSPGQGALSEAFF. As DNA, the CDR3 is TGTGCCAGCAGCCCTGGACAGGGGGCGCTTTCTGAAGCTTTCTTT.

V gene TRBV11-2 combines with J gene TRBJ1-3, with D unclear. CDR3 length: 14 residues. CDR1 is SGHAT, CDR2 FQNNGV, per germline. V was pared by 7 bases and J by 2 bases, with 12 bases between. The chain's CDR3 is CASNLQAPGNTIYF. CDR3 sequence (DNA): TGTGCCAGCAATCTTCAGGCCCCTGGAAACACCATATATTTT.

The chain couples TRBV5-8 to TRBJ2-3; D perhaps matches TRBD1 (5 bases). Deletions cut 4 bases from V and 0 bases from J, with 15 bases between. This CDR3 has 16 amino acids. CDR1 and CDR2 from the germline V gene are SGHTS and YDEGEE. The CDR3 reads CASSVSKGISTDTQYF. The CDR3 DNA is TGTGCCAGCAGCGTCAGTAAGGGGATCAGCACAGATACGCAGTATTTT.

The chain couples TRBV7-9 to TRBJ1-6; TRBD1 might be the D (6 bases). The CDR3 is 14 residues long. V was trimmed by 6 bases and J by 8 bases, leaving 14 bases between them. Germline V gene sequence: CDR1 SEHNR, CDR2 FQNEAQ (reference sequence). The CDR3 coding sequence is TGTGCCAGCAGGTTGGACAGTGGTGATTCACCCCTCCACTTT. It codes for CASRLDSGDSPLHF.

The gene calls are TRBV27 and TRBJ2-6, with a tentative D call TRBD1 (5 bases). CDR1 and CDR2 (germline): MNHEY, SMNVEV (reference sequence). Trimming stripped 7 bases from V and 4 bases from J, with 14 bases between. The CDR3 has 15 amino acids. The CDR3 loop is CASIGHGAGANVLTF. The CDR3 DNA follows: TGTGCCAGCATTGGACACGGAGCCGGGGCCAACGTCCTGACTTTC.

This clone appeared once. The chain employs TRBV28 and TRBJ1-5, with 8 bases identical to TRBD1. The CDR3 extends over 15 amino acids. CDR1 is MDHEN, CDR2 SYDVKM, per germline. V shed 6 bases and J 3 bases; nucleotides not matched to a gene: 7. CDR3 in amino acids: CASRATGEDNQPQHF. The CDR3 bases are TGTGCCAGCAGGGCGACAGGGGAGGACAATCAGCCCCAGCATTTT.

The genes are TRBV24-1 and TRBJ1-5; weak D call: TRBD1 (6 bases). The V and J ends lost 9 bases and 4 bases respectively, with 9 bases between them. Germline V lookup: CDR1 KGHDR, CDR2 SFDVKD. This CDR3 is 12 amino acids long. The CDR3 loop reads CATATGNQPQHF. Written as DNA, the CDR3 is TGTGCCACCGCTACAGGGAATCAGCCCCAGCATTTT.

This chain links TRBV11-3 with TRBJ2-5, with 8 bases fitting TRBD1. This CDR3 contains 15 residues. J lost 2 bases, V lost 4 bases, and 6 bases had no gene match. In germline, CDR1 is SGHNT, CDR2 YENEEA. DNA of the CDR3: TGTGCCAGCAGCTACAGACAGGGGACACAAGAGACCCAGTACTTC. It translates to CASSYRQGTQETQYF.

The chain uses TRBV7-2 and TRBJ2-3, with D possibly TRBD1 on 5 matching bases. The CDR3 length is 13 residues. Germline V gene lookup returns CDR1 SGHTA and CDR2 FQGNSA. V was cut by 2 bases and J by 5 bases, with 8 bases left in between. CDR3 in DNA: TGTGCCAGCAGCTTACAGGGTTTAGATACGCAGTATTTT. Encoded protein: CASSLQGLDTQYF.

The J gene is TRBJ1-1, the V gene TRBV4-3; 9 bases are a match to TRBD1. V trimming: 2 bases; J trimming: 3 bases; junction bases outside the gene matches: 1. Germline CDR1 is LGHNA and CDR2 is YSLEER. This CDR3 has 14 amino acids. In DNA, the CDR3 is TGCGCCAGCAGCCAACGACAGGGGGACACTGAAGCTTTCTTT. It is translated as CASSQRQGDTEAFF.

The rearrangement joins TRBV11-2 to TRBJ2-4; no clear D gene. V lost 5 bases and J lost 0, with 11 bases in between. Per the germline V gene, CDR1 is SGHAT and CDR2 is FQNNGV. This CDR3 region has 15 residues. The CDR3 nucleotides read TGTGCCAGCAGCATGGGCCATTTAGCCAAAAACATTCAGTACTTC. Translation gives CASSMGHLAKNIQYF.

V usage is TRBV10-3 and J usage is TRBJ1-5; D may be TRBD1 (5 bases). Germline-derived CDR1 and CDR2 are ENHRY and SYGVKD. The CDR3 runs 13 residues. V lost 10 bases and J lost 4, with 14 bases in between. The CDR3 loop reads CATNPGGNQPQHF. CDR3 nucleotides: TGTGCCACTAATCCCGGGGGTAATCAGCCCCAGCATTTT.

J is TRBJ1-3 and V is TRBV7-8; D gene unclear. The CDR3 extends over 16 amino acids. Deletions cut 1 base from V and 0 bases from J, with 10 bases between. The germline CDR1 and CDR2 sequences are SGHVS and FQNEAQ. CDR3 in amino acids: CASSLDGLSSGNTIYF. The DNA of the CDR3 is TGTGCCAGCAGCTTAGACGGACTATCCTCTGGAAACACCATATATTTT.

The genes are TRBV19 and TRBJ1-1, with unresolved D. The CDR3 length is 15 residues. From germline, CDR1 is LNHDA and CDR2 SQIVND (reference sequence). Between the trimmed V and J ends, which lost 5 bases and 0 bases, there was a span of 13 bases. The chain's CDR3 is CASSSLFGMNTEAFF. The CDR3, as DNA: TGTGCCAGTAGTTCCCTTTTCGGGATGAACACTGAAGCTTTCTTT.

This clone was detected once. This chain connects TRBV6-5 to TRBJ1-5; D may be TRBD1 (5 bases). The CDR3 has 11 amino acids. Per the germline V gene, CDR1 is MNHEY and CDR2 is SVGAGI. V lost 8 bases, J lost 5 bases, and 7 bases lay in between. CDR3 bases: TGTGCCAGCCGGGGGGATCAGCCCCAGCATTTT. Protein product: CASRGDQPQHF.

The chain employs TRBV25-1 and TRBJ2-1, with 7 positions matching TRBD1. CDR1 and CDR2 from the germline V gene are MGHDK and SYGVNS. The CDR3 spans 17 residues. Trimming removed 2 bases from V and 7 bases from J; junction bases left unmatched: 14. CDR3 in DNA: TGTGCCAGCAGTGAAAAAGCTAGGACAGGCCCCAAAAATGAGCAGTTCTTC. Amino acid sequence: CASSEKARTGPKNEQFF.

The CDR3, as DNA: TGTGCCAGCAGGCCTACCGGGACAGGGGGCAGGGGCGAAAAACTGTTTTTT. It is translated as CASRPTGTGGRGEKLFF. This chain joins TRBV7-9 and TRBJ1-4; TRBD1 agrees at 12 bases. Losses at the gene ends were 6 bases for V and 8 bases for J; bases not matched to a gene: 13. Germline V gives CDR1 SEHNR, CDR2 FQNEAQ (reference sequence). The CDR3 consists of 17 residues. Complete variable domain (other parts from reference TRBV7-9 and TRBJ1-4): DTGVSQNPRHKITKRGQNVTFRCDPISEHNRLYWYRQTLGQGPEFLTYFQNEAQLEKSRLLSDRFSAERPKGSFSTLEIQRTEQGDSAMYLCASRPTGTGGRGEKLFFGSGTQLSVL.

This clone was found a few times. The rearrangement joins TRBV9 to TRBJ2-3; D is perhaps TRBD2 (7 bases). This CDR3 has 16 amino acids. CDR1 is SGDLS and CDR2 is YYNGEE in the germline V gene. Trimming took 0 bases from V and 1 from J, leaving 12 bases between them. CDR3 protein: CASSVAEGGGTDTQYF. CDR3 coding DNA: TGTGCCAGCAGCGTAGCCGAGGGGGGGGGCACAGATACGCAGTATTTT.

The chain has TRBV28 and TRBJ1-1; 7 nucleotides align to TRBD1. V gave up 7 bases and J gave up 4 bases; unmatched junction bases: 9. Per germline, CDR1 MDHEN and CDR2 SYDVKM. The CDR3 runs to 14 residues. The CDR3 region has the DNA TGTGCCAGCAATGATCAGGGGGTGGTCACTGAAGCTTTCTTT. Its translation is CASNDQGVVTEAFF.

This sequence joins TRBV2 and TRBJ2-7, with 9 bases aligning to TRBD2. The V gene end was trimmed by 4 bases and the J gene end by 3 bases; junction bases not matched to a gene: 4. CDR1 and CDR2 (germline): SNHLY, FYNNEI. This CDR3 spans 14 amino acids. The CDR3 is CASSASGAFYEQYF. As DNA, the CDR3 is TGTGCCAGCAGTGCTAGCGGGGCGTTCTACGAGCAGTACTTC. The full variable domain, its missing parts supplied by reference TRBV2 and TRBJ2-7, is EPEVTQTPSHQVTQMGQEVILRCVPISNHLYFYWYRQILGQKVEFLVSFYNNEISEKSEIFDDQFSVERPDGSNFTLKIRSTKLEDSAMYFCASSASGAFYEQYFGPGTRLTVT.